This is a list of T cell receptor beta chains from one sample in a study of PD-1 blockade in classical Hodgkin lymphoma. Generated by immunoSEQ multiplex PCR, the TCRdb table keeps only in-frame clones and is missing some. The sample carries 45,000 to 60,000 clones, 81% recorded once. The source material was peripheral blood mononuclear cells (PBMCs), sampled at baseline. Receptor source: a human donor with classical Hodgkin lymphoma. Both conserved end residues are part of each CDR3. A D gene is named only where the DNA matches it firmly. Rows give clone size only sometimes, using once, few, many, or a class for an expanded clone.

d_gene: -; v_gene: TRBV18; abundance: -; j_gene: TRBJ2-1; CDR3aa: CASSPISTSREQFF
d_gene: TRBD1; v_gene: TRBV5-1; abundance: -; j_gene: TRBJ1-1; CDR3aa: CASSLGTRGFHTEAFF
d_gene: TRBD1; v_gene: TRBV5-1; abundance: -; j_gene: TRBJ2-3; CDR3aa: CASSLATTGVTDTQYF
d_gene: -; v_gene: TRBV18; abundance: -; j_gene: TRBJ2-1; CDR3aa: CASSPTTDNEQFF
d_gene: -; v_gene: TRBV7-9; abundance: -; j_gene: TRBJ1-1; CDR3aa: CASSLPQPNTEAFF
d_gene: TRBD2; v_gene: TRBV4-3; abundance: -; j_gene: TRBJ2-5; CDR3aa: CASSQGTSGRELETQYF
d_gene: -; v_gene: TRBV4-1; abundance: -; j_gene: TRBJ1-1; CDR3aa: CASSQGRTEAFF
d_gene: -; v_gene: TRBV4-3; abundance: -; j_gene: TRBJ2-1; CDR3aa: CASSQDLGDWEQFF
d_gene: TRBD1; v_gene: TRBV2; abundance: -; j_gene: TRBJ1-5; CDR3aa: CASRGQLSNQPQHF
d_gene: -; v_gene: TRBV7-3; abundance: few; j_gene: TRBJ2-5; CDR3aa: CASSSGGHSQETQYF
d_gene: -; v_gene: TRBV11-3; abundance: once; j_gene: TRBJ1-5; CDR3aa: CASSLWGEANQPQHF
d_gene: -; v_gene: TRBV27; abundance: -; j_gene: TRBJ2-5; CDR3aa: CASSSILQETQYF
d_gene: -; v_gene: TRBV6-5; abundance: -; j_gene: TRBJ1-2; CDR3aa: CASTANYLTGYTF
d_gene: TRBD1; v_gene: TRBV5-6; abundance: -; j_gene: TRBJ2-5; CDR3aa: CASSPWTGGAIETQYF
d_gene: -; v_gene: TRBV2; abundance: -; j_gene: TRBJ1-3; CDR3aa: CASHRSYSGNTIYF
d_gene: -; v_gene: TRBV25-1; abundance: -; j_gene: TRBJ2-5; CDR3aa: CASSESGRYFQETQYF
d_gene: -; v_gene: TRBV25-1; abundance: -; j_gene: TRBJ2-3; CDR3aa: CASSEWDPGTDTQYF
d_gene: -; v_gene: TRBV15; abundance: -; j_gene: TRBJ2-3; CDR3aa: CATSSLGDTQYF
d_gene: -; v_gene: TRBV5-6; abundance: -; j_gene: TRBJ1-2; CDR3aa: CASSLDRPGRAINYGYTF
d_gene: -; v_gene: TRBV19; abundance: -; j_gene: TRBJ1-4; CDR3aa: CASSIPPGNEKLFF
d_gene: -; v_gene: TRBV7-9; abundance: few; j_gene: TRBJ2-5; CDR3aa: CASSLVGGAETQYF
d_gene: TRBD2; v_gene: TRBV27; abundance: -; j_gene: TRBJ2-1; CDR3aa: CASSLSGGPYNEQFF
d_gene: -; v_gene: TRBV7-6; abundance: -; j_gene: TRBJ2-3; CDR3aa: CASSLGPTTSTDTQYF
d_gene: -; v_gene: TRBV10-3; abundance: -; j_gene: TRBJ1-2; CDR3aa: CAISDTYTNYGYTF
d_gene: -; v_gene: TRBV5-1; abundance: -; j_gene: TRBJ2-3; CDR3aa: CASSLAVTTGSGGDTQYF
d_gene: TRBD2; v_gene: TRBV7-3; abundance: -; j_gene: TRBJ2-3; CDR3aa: CASSLGLAGVADTQYF
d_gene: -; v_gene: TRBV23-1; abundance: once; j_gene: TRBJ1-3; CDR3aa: CASSRPAIDSGNTIYF
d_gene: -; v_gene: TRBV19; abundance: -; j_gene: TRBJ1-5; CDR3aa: CASSIQGREQPQHF
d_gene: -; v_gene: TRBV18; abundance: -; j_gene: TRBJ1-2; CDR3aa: CASSPQPGRTYGYTF
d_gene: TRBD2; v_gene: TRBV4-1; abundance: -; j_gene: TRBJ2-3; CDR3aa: CASSLVGGRGTDTQYF
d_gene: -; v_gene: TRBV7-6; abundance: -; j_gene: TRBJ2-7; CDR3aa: CASSPQLGYEQYF
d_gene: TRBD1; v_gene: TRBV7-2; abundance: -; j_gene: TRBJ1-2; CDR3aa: CASSTRDRGHLGYTF
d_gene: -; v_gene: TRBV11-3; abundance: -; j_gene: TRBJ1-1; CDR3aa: CASSPPRRNEAFF
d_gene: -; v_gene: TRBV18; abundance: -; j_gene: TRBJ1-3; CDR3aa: CASSPQGHTIYF
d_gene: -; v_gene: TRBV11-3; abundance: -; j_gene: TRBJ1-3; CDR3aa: CASSLGAWNTIYF
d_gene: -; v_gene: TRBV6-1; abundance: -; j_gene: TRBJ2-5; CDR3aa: CASRYEASGTQYF